This T cell receptor beta chain was documented in a study of shared clonotypes between healthy human individuals. Trimming shortened V by 4 bases and J by 2 bases, and 13 bases separated the two germline ends. Germline CDR1 LGHNA, CDR2 YNFKEQ. This CDR3 is 15 amino acids long. All participating donors were Caucasian adults from Nashville, Tennessee. Assay execution took place at the deep level. Once extracted for a subset, genomic DNA was divided evenly among several immunoSEQ plates. Ten immunoSEQ deep assay plates served to sequence unsorted PBMC DNA. Produced via immunoSEQ multiplex PCR; TCRdb's table is partial and in-frame only. The sample records around 500,000 clones, more than 75% being singletons.

This TCR derives from a middle-aged woman in good health. Some clones in this sample may be carry-over from other donors' samples. The sample consisted of PBMCs. The rearrangement joins TRBV4-2 to TRBJ2-3; either TRBD1 or TRBD2 may supply D (5 bases each). The CDR3 here is CASSPTWDLTDTQYF. CDR3 in DNA: TGTGCCAGCAGCCCCACGTGGGACCTCACAGATACGCAGTATTTT.